Included here is one T cell receptor (beta chain) sequence, with context. Its specificity is unknown. Repertoires were generated with immunoSEQ multiplex PCR, while TCRdb's copy carries only in-frame clones and drops some. The sample lists about 73,000 clones, around 89% occurring once. The sample originates from a study of T cell responses to AZD1222 COVID-19 vaccine. The CDR3 is made up of 16 amino acids. Germline V gene sequence: CDR1 LNHDA, CDR2 SQIVND (reference sequence). V lost 1 base, J lost 2 bases, and 13 bases lay in between. Points from the study as a whole: Regions left unmutated in variants are reportedly the target of nearly half of spike-specific TCRs. The span of vaccine-associated CD4 TCRs extended across spike, with dominance at 160-218 and 743-854. Most donors were white British and more were female, and clonal diversity was possibly underestimated.

Sample: peripheral blood, taken on day 0 of AZD1222 vaccination. This sequence was found in an adult in good health. The genes are TRBV19 and TRBJ2-3; D unclear. The CDR3 bases are TGTGCCAGTAGTATAGGGAGAGACTTAGTCACAGATACGCAGTATTTT. This translates into CASSIGRDLVTDTQYF.